One sample yielded the 25 T cell receptor beta chains listed below, sequenced in a study of patients and donors after allogeneic stem cell transplantation. MiXCR, run by TCRdb on the RT-PCR reads, gives a single entry per CDR3 protein. The sample holds about 87,000 distinct CDR3 sequences, less than 5% seen once. The source material was blood, either unsorted or a sorted T cell fraction (not recorded which). These receptor sequences come from a human donor who was either an allogeneic HSCT recipient or a stem cell or donor lymphocyte infusion donor (not recorded which). It is not recorded whose cells these are; they may come from a transplant donor.

This clonotype appeared many times. This chain connects TRBV7-8 to TRBJ1-1; D may be TRBD1 (5 bases). Trimming stripped 1 base from V and 6 bases from J, with 15 bases between. Germline-derived CDR1 and CDR2 are SGHVS and FQNEAQ. The CDR3 contains 15 residues. The CDR3 spells CASSLGPGSGAEAFF. CDR3 nucleotide sequence: TGTGCCAGCAGCTTAGGGCCGGGTTCGGGGGCTGAAGCTTTCTTT.

This clonotype has more than one count but fewer than ten. The rearrangement links TRBV5-6 to TRBJ2-1; 8 nucleotides agree with TRBD2. The CDR3 length is 16 residues. Unmatched junction bases numbered 9, after V lost 3 bases and J lost 4 bases. Germline values: CDR1 SGHDT, CDR2 YYEEEE. This CDR3 reads CASSWGGAGEYNEQFF. Here the CDR3 DNA reads TGTGCCAGCAGCTGGGGGGGAGCGGGGGAATACAATGAGCAGTTCTTC.

This clonotype was observed many times. This chain uses TRBV5-1 with TRBJ2-1, with D hard to call. The CDR3 is 17 amino acids. CDR1 is SGHRS, CDR2 YFSETQ, per germline. The V end lost 4 bases, the J end lost 5 bases, and 22 bases lay between the germline ends. CDR3 in DNA: TGCGCCAGCAGCCGGAGCGTGGGTGCCAGCCTTGACAATGAGCAGTTCTTC. This gives the protein CASSRSVGASLDNEQFF.

This clonotype was seen more than once but under ten times. This chain joins TRBV3-1 and TRBJ2-7; D gene uncertain. Trimming took off 4 bases at V and 3 bases at J, with 16 bases between the two ends. Germline V lookup: CDR1 LGHDT, CDR2 YNNKEL (reference sequence). The CDR3 is 15 residues long. CDR3 region: CASSPFTSSSYEQYF. The CDR3 DNA follows: TGTGCCAGCAGCCCCTTTACAAGCTCTAGCTACGAGCAGTACTTC.

This clonotype was observed a few times. The chain joins TRBV6-2 or TRBV6-3 to TRBJ2-7; D is undetermined. Germline assignment: CDR1 MNHEY and CDR2 SVGEGT. The CDR3 spans 14 residues. V was clipped by 6 bases and J by 5 bases, with 17 bases between them. The CDR3 spells CASRPTGPLDEQYF. CDR3 DNA: TGTGCCAGCAGGCCGACGGGCCCCTTGGACGAGCAGTACTTC.

This clonotype was observed many times. V and J are TRBV4-1 and TRBJ1-6; TRBD1 might be the D (5 bases). Trimming cost V 1 base and J 13 bases, with 23 bases left between them. Looked up from germline, CDR1 is MGHRA and CDR2 is YSYEKL. The CDR3 is 17 amino acids. The CDR3 loop is CASSQVGKARTGDPLHF. CDR3 bases: TGCGCCAGCAGCCAAGTGGGGAAAGCCCGCACAGGAGATCCCCTCCACTTT.

This clonotype was observed at least ten times. CDR3 loop: CASSQDISANWGEQYF. The DNA of the CDR3 is TGTGCCAGCAGCCAAGATATAAGCGCGAATTGGGGCGAGCAGTACTTC. V usage is TRBV4-2 and J usage is TRBJ2-7; D is unclear. CDR1 is LGHNA and CDR2 is YNFKEQ in the germline V gene. CDR3 length: 16 amino acids. V was shortened by 0 bases and J by 6 bases, with 18 bases between the two germline ends.

There are many counts of this clonotype. The chain joins TRBV27 to TRBJ1-5; 8 nucleotides align to TRBD1. The junction had 9 bases not matched to a gene; V was cut back by 5 bases and J by 6 bases. The CDR3 consists of 15 residues. CDR1 and CDR2 (germline): MNHEY, SMNVEV (reference sequence). This chain's CDR3 is CASSPLDRVGQPQHF. The CDR3 DNA follows: TGTGCCAGCAGTCCCCTGGACAGGGTGGGTCAGCCCCAGCATTTT.

This clonotype was seen ten or more times. The J gene is TRBJ1-4, the V gene TRBV12-3 or TRBV12-4; the D gene is possibly TRBD1 (5 bases). This CDR3 is 13 amino acids long. V dropped 9 bases and J dropped 11 bases, with 19 bases sitting between them. The CDR3 here is CASQRQPMEKLFF. The CDR3 DNA sequence: TGTGCCAGTCAGAGACAGCCCATGGAGAAACTGTTTTTT.

This clonotype was picked up many times. The genes are TRBV5-1 and TRBJ1-2; D is unresolved. Germline CDR1 and CDR2: SGHRS and YFSETQ. Trimming cost V 1 base and J 0 bases, with 10 bases left between them. CDR3 size: 15 residues. The CDR3 coding sequence is TGCGCCAGCAGCTTGTCAGGCAACACTAACTATGGCTACACCTTC. It yields the protein CASSLSGNTNYGYTF.

The rearrangement uses TRBV2 and TRBJ2-2, with TRBD2 identical over 7 bases. The CDR3 runs 14 residues. CDR1 is SNHLY, CDR2 FYNNEI, per germline. Losses at the gene ends were 6 bases for V and 0 bases for J; bases not matched to a gene: 1. CDR3 amino acids: CASRGGANTGELFF. The CDR3 region has the DNA TGTGCCAGCAGGGGGGGGGCGAACACCGGGGAGCTGTTTTTT.

This clonotype showed up many times. The J gene is TRBJ2-1, the V gene TRBV7-8; D possibly corresponds to TRBD2 (7 bases). CDR1 is SGHVS, CDR2 FQNEAQ, per germline. V lost 0 bases and J lost 0, with 9 bases in between. The CDR3 extends over 16 amino acids. In nucleotides, the CDR3 is TGTGCCAGCAGCTTAGCACGGGGGGCCTCCTACAATGAGCAGTTCTTC. This encodes CASSLARGASYNEQFF. Combining the CDR3 with reference TRBV7-8 and TRBJ2-1 gives the whole variable domain GAGVSQSPRYKVAKRGQDVALRCDPISGHVSLFWYQQALGQGPEFLTYFQNEAQLDKSGLPSDRFFAERPEGSVSTLKIQRTQQEDSAVYLCASSLARGASYNEQFFGPGTRLTVL.

The sample holds many counts of this clonotype. This chain links TRBV2 with TRBJ2-3; perhaps D is TRBD1 or TRBD2 (6 bases each). The V and J ends lost 11 bases and 2 bases respectively, with 17 bases between them. CDR1 is SNHLY, CDR2 FYNNEI, per germline. The CDR3 covers 14 residues. The CDR3 nucleotides are TGTGCCTCCAAAGGGGGGCGGACCACAGATACGCAGTATTTT. Translated, it gives CASKGGRTTDTQYF.

This clonotype has just a few counts. It may be a read error: a sequence one base away is much more abundant. The V and J genes are TRBV18 and TRBJ2-7, with D possibly TRBD2 on 5 matching bases. V was shortened by 3 bases and J by 1 base, with 16 bases between the two germline ends. This CDR3 region has 16 residues. The germline CDR1 and CDR2 sequences are KGHSH and LQKENI. The DNA for the CDR3 is TGTGCCAGCTCACCCATTGCGGCTAGCAGTTCCTACGAGCAGTACTTC. Translation: CASSPIAASSSYEQYF.

The table lists this clonotype with many counts. This sequence joins TRBV9 and TRBJ2-1; 9 nucleotides match TRBD2. The CDR3 has 15 amino acids. V was pared by 3 bases and J by 7 bases, with 8 bases of the junction left unmatched. The germline V gene has CDR1 SGDLS and CDR2 YYNGEE. The CDR3 protein is CASSGLGREGNEQFF. In nucleotides, the CDR3 is TGTGCCAGCAGCGGGCTCGGGCGGGAGGGGAATGAGCAGTTCTTC.

This clonotype was recorded at least ten times. V is TRBV20-1 and J is TRBJ2-7, with 8 bases aligning to TRBD2. There are 15 residues in the CDR3. The V segment lost 3 bases and the J segment 4 bases; nucleotides outside the gene matches: 11. In germline, CDR1 is DFQATT, CDR2 SNEGSKA (reference sequence). Written as DNA, the CDR3 is TGCAGTGCTAGGCTACCACTAGCGGCGCAATACGAGCAGTACTTC. Residues: CSARLPLAAQYEQYF.

Many counts were recorded for this clonotype. This sequence joins TRBV5-1 and TRBJ2-7; 11 bases match TRBD2. Trimming removed 0 bases from V and 3 bases from J; junction bases left unmatched: 14. The CDR3 consists of 19 residues. CDR1 is SGHRS, CDR2 YFSETQ, per germline. This CDR3 reads CASSLGTSGSAQGIYEQYF. The CDR3 DNA sequence: TGCGCCAGCAGCTTGGGGACTAGCGGGTCAGCCCAGGGGATCTACGAGCAGTACTTC.

This clonotype was seen a few times. The rearrangement joins TRBV5-6 to TRBJ2-3; D possibly uses TRBD1 or TRBD2 (5 bases each). The V end was cut by 1 base, the J end by 2 bases, with 8 bases between. Looked up from germline, CDR1 is SGHDT and CDR2 is YYEEEE. This CDR3 contains 14 residues. The CDR3 DNA is TGTGCCAGCAGCTTGTTGGGGGACACAGATACGCAGTATTTT. Protein sequence: CASSLLGDTDTQYF.

This clonotype was recorded a few times. This chain links TRBV7-6 with TRBJ1-1; 8 nucleotides line up with TRBD1. Germline assignment: CDR1 SGHVS and CDR2 FNYEAQ. The CDR3 has 15 residues. The V segment lost 0 bases and the J segment 1 base; nucleotides outside the gene matches: 1. The DNA of the CDR3 is TGTGCCAGCAGCTTAGCTGGGACAGGGAACACTGAAGCTTTCTTT. It codes for CASSLAGTGNTEAFF.

The sample holds many counts of this clonotype. This chain links TRBV7-6 with TRBJ2-3; 7 bases map to TRBD2. The CDR3 contains 13 residues. With V trimmed by 1 base and J by 14 bases, 9 bases remained unmatched. Germline V gives CDR1 SGHVS, CDR2 FNYEAQ. CDR3 in amino acids: CASSLGLGGEWYF. The CDR3 nucleotides read TGTGCCAGCAGCTTAGGATTGGGGGGGGAATGGTATTTT.

This clonotype was observed at least ten times. The chain links TRBV25-1 to TRBJ2-7; unclear D gene. Germline V gives CDR1 MGHDK, CDR2 SYGVNS. This CDR3 is 13 amino acids long. V dropped 6 bases and J dropped 5 bases, with 14 bases sitting between them. This CDR3 is CASSRQVSHEQYF. CDR3 sequence (DNA): TGTGCCAGCAGCAGGCAGGTCTCACACGAGCAGTACTTC.

In its sample, this clonotype was seen many times. The CDR3 DNA sequence: TGTGCCAGCACCCAGGCGAACTATGGCTACACCTTC. Amino acid sequence: CASTQANYGYTF. The chain couples TRBV28 to TRBJ1-2; the D is unclear. V dropped 7 bases and J dropped 2 bases, with 8 bases sitting between them. This CDR3 is built from 12 residues. CDR1 is MDHEN, CDR2 SYDVKM, per germline.

In this sample, this clonotype turned up many times. This chain links TRBV14 with TRBJ1-1; D perhaps matches TRBD1 (5 bases). Germline values: CDR1 SGHDN, CDR2 FVKESK. The V end was cut by 4 bases, the J end by 6 bases, with 15 bases between. The CDR3 runs to 14 residues. CDR3: CASSLGQGFPEAFF. CDR3 nucleotides: TGTGCCAGCAGCCTTGGGCAGGGTTTCCCTGAAGCTTTCTTT.

This clonotype was seen only a few times. This sequence joins TRBV10-1 and TRBJ1-6; D uncertain. Trimming pared 3 bases from V and 6 bases from J, leaving 9 bases between. This CDR3 region has 14 residues. CDR1 is WNHNN and CDR2 is SYGVQD in the germline V gene (reference sequence). CDR3 bases: TGCGCCAGCAGTGAAGGGCGGATTAATTCACCCCTCCACTTT. It codes for CASSEGRINSPLHF.

The J gene is TRBJ1-6, the V gene TRBV7-2, with D perhaps matching TRBD1 (5 bases). Trimming removed 4 bases at V and 14 bases at J, with 9 bases between. Germline CDR1 is SGHTA and CDR2 is FQGNSA. This CDR3 comprises 11 residues. CDR3 DNA: TGTGCCAGCAGCTCGGACATCGCCCTCCACTTT. Translating it yields CASSSDIALHF.